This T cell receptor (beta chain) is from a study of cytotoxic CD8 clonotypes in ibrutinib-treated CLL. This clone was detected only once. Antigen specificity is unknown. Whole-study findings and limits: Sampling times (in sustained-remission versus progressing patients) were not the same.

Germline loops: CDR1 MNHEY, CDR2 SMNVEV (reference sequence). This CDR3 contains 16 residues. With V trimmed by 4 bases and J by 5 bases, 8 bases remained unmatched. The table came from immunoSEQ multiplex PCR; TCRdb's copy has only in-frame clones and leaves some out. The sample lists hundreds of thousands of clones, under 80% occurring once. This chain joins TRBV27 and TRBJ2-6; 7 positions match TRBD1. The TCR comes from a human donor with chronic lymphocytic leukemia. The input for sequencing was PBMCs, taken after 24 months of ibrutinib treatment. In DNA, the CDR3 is TGTGCCAGCAGTTGGACAGGCCTAGGGAGGGCCAACGTCCTGACTTTC. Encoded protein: CASSWTGLGRANVLTF.